This T cell receptor (beta chain) stems from a study of control samples from healthy donors and cancer patients. Assay: immunoSEQ multiplex PCR; the TCRdb copy retains only in-frame clones and omits some. The profile shows about 70,000 clones, about 95% of them singletons. Germline values: CDR1 MGHRA, CDR2 YSYEKL. CDR3 length equals 14 residues. The ends were cut back, 4 bases at V and 1 base at J, with 10 bases in the middle. Sequencing was performed on blood. The TCR originated in a woman aged 25 to 45 in good health. J is TRBJ1-1 and V is TRBV4-1; TRBD1 is a possible D gene (5 bases). CDR3 loop: CASSLGTENTEAFF. CDR3 bases: TGCGCCAGCAGCCTCGGGACGGAGAACACTGAAGCTTTCTTT.